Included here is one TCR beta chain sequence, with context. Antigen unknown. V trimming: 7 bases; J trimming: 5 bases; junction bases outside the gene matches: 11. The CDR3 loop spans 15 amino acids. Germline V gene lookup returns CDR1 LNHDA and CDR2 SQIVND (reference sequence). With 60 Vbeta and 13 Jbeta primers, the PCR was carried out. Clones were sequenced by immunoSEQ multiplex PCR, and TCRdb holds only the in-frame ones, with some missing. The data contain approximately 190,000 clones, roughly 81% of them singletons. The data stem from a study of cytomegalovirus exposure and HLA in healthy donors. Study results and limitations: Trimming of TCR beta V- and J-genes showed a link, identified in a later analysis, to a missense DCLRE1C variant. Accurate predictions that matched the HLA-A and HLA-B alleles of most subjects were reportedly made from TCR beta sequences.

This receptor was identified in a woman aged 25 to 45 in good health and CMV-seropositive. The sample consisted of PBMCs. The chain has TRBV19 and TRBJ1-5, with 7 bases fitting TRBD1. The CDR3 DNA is TGTGCCAGTACCCGAGGGGGCTTGGGAGATCAGCCCCAGCATTTT. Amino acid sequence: CASTRGGLGDQPQHF.